These 19 T cell receptor beta chains were all obtained from the same sample, sequenced in a study of blood T cells in healthy people across ages. With a J-beta primer mix and a sample-barcoded 5' primer, a second PCR ran about 7 to 11 cycles. TCRdb itself ran the 5' RACE reads through MiXCR, one entry per CDR3 protein. The sample lists 700,000 or so distinct CDR3 sequences; roughly 20% were seen once. Sequenced sample: blood. Receptor source: a man in his sixties or seventies in good health.

The chain employs TRBV4-1 and TRBJ2-1, with a possible D match to TRBD2 (5 bases). The DNA end lines up better with TRBJ2-5; the J call may be wrong. Germline values: CDR1 MGHRA, CDR2 YSYEKL. The CDR3 covers 16 residues. CDR3 sequence reads: CASSQKTRGSGETQYF. In DNA form, the CDR3 reads TGCGCCAGCAGCCAAAAAACACGGGGAAGCGGAGAGACCCAGTACTTC.

This clonotype was detected many times. The chain is built from TRBV19 and TRBJ1-1; D remains unclear. V lost 9 bases and J lost 5, with 10 bases in between. Germline values: CDR1 LNHDA, CDR2 SQIVND (reference sequence). CDR3 length: 11 residues. The CDR3 DNA sequence: TGTGCCAGCCGGACTGAAACTGAAGCTTTCTTT. Amino acid sequence: CASRTETEAFF.

The chain is built from TRBV20-1 and TRBJ2-3; unclear D gene. CDR3 length: 12 residues. Germline V gene sequence: CDR1 DFQATT, CDR2 SNEGSKA (reference sequence). Trimming cost V 5 bases and J 4 bases, with 10 bases left between them. DNA of the CDR3: TGCAGTGCTGTAGCTGGTCCAGATACGCAGTATTTT. It translates to CSAVAGPDTQYF.

This clonotype was seen only a few times. This sequence joins TRBV12-3 or TRBV12-4 and TRBJ1-6; 7 nucleotides agree with TRBD1. The ends lost 6 bases at V and 4 bases at J; junction bases unmatched: 6. This CDR3 contains 15 residues. CDR3 residues: CASSSGQMYNSPLHF. The CDR3 DNA reads as TGTGCCAGCAGCTCGGGACAGATGTATAATTCACCCCTCCACTTT.

This clonotype occurred a few times. The chain joins TRBV10-3 to TRBJ2-5; perhaps TRBD1 as D (6 bases). The length of the CDR3 is 13 residues. The germline V gene encodes CDR1 ENHRY and CDR2 SYGVKD. Trimming stripped 4 bases from V and 0 bases from J, with 6 bases between. This chain's CDR3 is CAISGTDQETQYF. The CDR3 nucleotides are TGTGCCATCAGTGGGACAGACCAAGAGACCCAGTACTTC.

The CDR3 loop reads CASTPQGGGEQYF. Here the CDR3 DNA reads TGTGCCAGCACCCCCCAGGGCGGGGGAGAGCAGTACTTC. The chain combines TRBV28 with TRBJ2-7; the match to TRBD2 covers 7 bases. Trimming at V came to 7 bases and at J to 7 bases, leaving 10 bases not matched to a gene. Germline values: CDR1 MDHEN, CDR2 SYDVKM. The CDR3 is made up of 13 amino acids.

The table lists this clonotype with a few counts. The V gene is TRBV7-8, the J gene TRBJ2-5; 8 bases are shared with TRBD2. The J call may be wrong; the DNA end is better matched by TRBJ2-1. Per germline, CDR1 SGHVS and CDR2 FQNEAQ. The CDR3 is 15 residues long. CDR3 residues: CASSLIREGLPEQFF. Here the CDR3 DNA reads TGTGCCAGCAGCTTAATTCGGGAGGGCCTCCCTGAGCAGTTCTTC.

The chain has TRBV12-3 or TRBV12-4 and TRBJ2-1; perhaps TRBD2 as D (6 bases). Trimming stripped 2 bases from V and 15 bases from J, with 14 bases between. This CDR3 contains 12 residues. CDR3 in DNA: TGTGCCAGCAGTTTACTGCGGGACCGGAGGTTCTTC. Translating gives CASSLLRDRRFF.

In this sample, this clonotype turned up many times. V usage is TRBV5-1 and J usage is TRBJ2-7; 8 bases match TRBD1. The length of the CDR3 is 15 residues. Per the germline V gene, CDR1 is SGHRS and CDR2 is YFSETQ. V lost 5 bases and J lost 7; bases outside the gene matches: 14. CDR3 loop: CASRVSDRVFGEQYF. The CDR3 nucleotides read TGCGCCAGCAGGGTCTCGGACAGGGTTTTCGGGGAGCAGTACTTC.

The V and J genes are TRBV3-1 and TRBJ2-4, with D hard to call. CDR1 and CDR2 (germline): LGHDT, YNNKEL (reference sequence). Trimming took off 4 bases at V and 3 bases at J, with 16 bases between the two ends. The CDR3 length is 16 residues. The chain's CDR3 is CASSPQRSWDKNIQYF. Here the CDR3 DNA reads TGTGCCAGCAGCCCCCAGAGAAGTTGGGACAAAAACATTCAGTACTTC.

As for this clonotype: The germline gene is not matched at one end of the junction; a read error may be the cause. The chain recombines TRBV12-3 or TRBV12-4 with TRBJ1-2; TRBD1 might be the D (5 bases). This CDR3 region has 14 residues. The CDR3 protein is CANSPRLTAYGYTF. The CDR3 DNA is TGTGCCAACAGTCCCCGTCTGACAGCCTATGGCTACACCTTC.

This clonotype was counted between two and nine times. V gene TRBV2 combines with J gene TRBJ2-3; TRBD1 might be the D (5 bases). Germline V lookup: CDR1 SNHLY, CDR2 FYNNEI. This CDR3 is 13 amino acids long. The germline V and J ends were trimmed by 4 bases and 6 bases, with 11 bases remaining between them. The CDR3 loop reads CASSGRQLDTQYF. Written as DNA, the CDR3 is TGTGCCAGCAGTGGACGACAGCTGGATACGCAGTATTTT.

V is TRBV20-1 and J is TRBJ2-3; D possibly uses TRBD1 or TRBD2 (6 bases each). Germline assignment: CDR1 DFQATT and CDR2 SNEGSKA (reference sequence). V gave up 6 bases and J gave up 5 bases, with 15 bases separating them. The CDR3 is 13 amino acids. CDR3 bases: TGCAGTGCCGGGACTCAAGGGGGAGATACGCAGTATTTT. This codes for CSAGTQGGDTQYF.

V is TRBV6-5 and J is TRBJ2-5; 9 bases agree with TRBD1. The J call may be mistaken, given a closer DNA end match to TRBJ2-1. Germline lookup yields CDR1 MNHEY and CDR2 SVGAGI. This CDR3 spans 15 amino acids. The CDR3 coding sequence is TGTGCCAGCAGCCGGGACAGGGTCTCGTACAATGAGCAGTTCTTC. It is translated as CASSRDRVSYNEQFF.

The rearrangement links TRBV27 to TRBJ2-7; the match to TRBD1 covers 10 bases. The junction had 10 bases not matched to a gene; V was cut back by 4 bases and J by 4 bases. This CDR3 region has 16 residues. Germline CDR1 and CDR2: MNHEY and SMNVEV (reference sequence). CDR3 DNA: TGTGCCAGCAGTTCCGGAGCTGGACAGGGGGGGTACGAGCAGTACTTC. It codes for CASSSGAGQGGYEQYF.

A single count supports this clonotype. This chain uses TRBV7-2 with TRBJ2-2; 8 nucleotides align to TRBD2. After removal of 0 bases from V and 7 bases from J, the junction contained 7 bases not matched to a gene. This CDR3 is built from 16 residues. Per germline, CDR1 SGHTA and CDR2 FQGNSA. CDR3 sequence (DNA): TGTGCCAGCAGCTTAGCGCCAGCGGGAGTGGGCGGGGAGCTGTTTTTT. This encodes CASSLAPAGVGGELFF.

The rearrangement links TRBV20-1 to TRBJ2-7; 8 positions agree with TRBD2. Germline V lookup: CDR1 DFQATT, CDR2 SNEGSKA (reference sequence). This CDR3 region has 16 residues. The J segment lost 1 base and the V segment lost 0 bases, leaving 8 bases of the junction unmatched. This CDR3 is CSARDLSGGLSYEQYF. The CDR3 DNA sequence: TGCAGTGCTAGAGATTTAAGCGGGGGCCTTTCCTACGAGCAGTACTTC.

The genes are TRBV9 and TRBJ2-3; D remains unclear. V lost 0 bases and J 4 bases, leaving 15 bases between the germline ends. There are 16 residues in the CDR3. CDR1 is SGDLS, CDR2 YYNGEE, per germline. In DNA, the CDR3 is TGTGCCAGCAGCGTAGGGCTGGCACCTGGCGCAGATACGCAGTATTTT. This gives the protein CASSVGLAPGADTQYF.

This clonotype was detected only a few times. The chain is built from TRBV12-3 or TRBV12-4 and TRBJ2-1; 14 nucleotides line up with TRBD2. V lost 6 bases to trimming and J lost 8 bases; unmatched junction nucleotides: 6. CDR3 length equals 15 residues. In DNA, the CDR3 is TGTGCCAGCAGCCCCGGGACTAGCGGGAGCTATGAGCAGTTCTTC. This translates into CASSPGTSGSYEQFF.